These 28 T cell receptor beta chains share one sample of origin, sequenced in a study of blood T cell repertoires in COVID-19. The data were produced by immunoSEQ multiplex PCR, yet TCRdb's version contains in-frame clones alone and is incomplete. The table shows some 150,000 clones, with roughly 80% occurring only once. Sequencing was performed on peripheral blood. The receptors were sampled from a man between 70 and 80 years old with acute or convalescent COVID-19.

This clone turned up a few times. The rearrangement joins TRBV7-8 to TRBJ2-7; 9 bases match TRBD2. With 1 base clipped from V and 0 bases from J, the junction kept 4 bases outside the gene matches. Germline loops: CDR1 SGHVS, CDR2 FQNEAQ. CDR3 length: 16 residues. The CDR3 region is CASSLGTSASSYEQYF. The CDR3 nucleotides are TGTGCCAGCAGCTTAGGGACTAGCGCATCCTCCTACGAGCAGTACTTC.

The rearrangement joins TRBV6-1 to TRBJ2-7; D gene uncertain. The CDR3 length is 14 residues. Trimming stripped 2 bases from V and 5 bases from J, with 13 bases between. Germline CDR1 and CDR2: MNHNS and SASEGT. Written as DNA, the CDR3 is TGTGCCAGCAGTGAATCATTGGCAATCAACGAGCAGTACTTC. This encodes CASSESLAINEQYF.

This CDR3 is CASSYGTGFMGPGYNEQFF. As DNA, the CDR3 is TGTGCCAGCAGCTATGGGACAGGGTTCATGGGCCCAGGTTACAATGAGCAGTTCTTC. The chain couples TRBV7-9 to TRBJ2-1; TRBD1 matches 9 bases. CDR3 length equals 19 residues. Per germline, CDR1 SEHNR and CDR2 FQNEAQ (reference sequence). With V trimmed by 4 bases and J by 4 bases, 17 bases remained unmatched.

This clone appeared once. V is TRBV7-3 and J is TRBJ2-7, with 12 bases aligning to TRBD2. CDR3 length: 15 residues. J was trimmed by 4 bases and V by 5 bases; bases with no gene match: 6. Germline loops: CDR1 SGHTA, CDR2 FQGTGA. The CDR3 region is CASSQTSGSGYEQYF. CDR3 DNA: TGTGCCAGCAGCCAGACTAGCGGGAGCGGTTACGAGCAGTACTTC.

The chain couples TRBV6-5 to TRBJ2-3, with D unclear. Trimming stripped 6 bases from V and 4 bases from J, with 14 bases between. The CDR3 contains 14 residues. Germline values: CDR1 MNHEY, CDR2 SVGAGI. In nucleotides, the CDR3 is TGTGCCAGCAGGGATCAGGTTTCGGCAGATACGCAGTATTTT. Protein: CASRDQVSADTQYF.

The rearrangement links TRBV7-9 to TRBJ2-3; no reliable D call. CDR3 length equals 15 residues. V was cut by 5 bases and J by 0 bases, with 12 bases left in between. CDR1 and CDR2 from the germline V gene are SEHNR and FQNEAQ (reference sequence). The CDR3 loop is CASSINSPSTDTQYF. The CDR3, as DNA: TGTGCCAGCAGCATAAACAGTCCTAGCACAGATACGCAGTATTTT.

Here the CDR3 DNA reads TGCGCCAGCAGGACTAGCGGGGCAGATCAAGAGACCCAGTACTTC. Protein sequence: CASRTSGADQETQYF. The rearrangement links TRBV5-1 to TRBJ2-5, with 11 positions matching TRBD2. From germline, CDR1 is SGHRS and CDR2 YFSETQ. V was clipped by 5 bases and J by 2 bases; unmatched bases: 5. The CDR3 length is 15 residues.

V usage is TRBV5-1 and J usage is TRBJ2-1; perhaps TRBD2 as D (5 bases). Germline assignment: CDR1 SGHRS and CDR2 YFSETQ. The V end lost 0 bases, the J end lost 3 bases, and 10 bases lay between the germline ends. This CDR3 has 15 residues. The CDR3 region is CASSLETRFYNEQFF. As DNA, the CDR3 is TGCGCCAGCAGCTTGGAAACTAGATTCTACAATGAGCAGTTCTTC. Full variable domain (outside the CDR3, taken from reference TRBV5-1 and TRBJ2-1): KAGVTQTPRYLIKTRGQQVTLSCSPISGHRSVSWYQQTPGQGLQFLFEYFSETQRNKGNFPGRFSGRQFSNSRSEMNVSTLELGDSALYLCASSLETRFYNEQFFGPGTRLTVL.

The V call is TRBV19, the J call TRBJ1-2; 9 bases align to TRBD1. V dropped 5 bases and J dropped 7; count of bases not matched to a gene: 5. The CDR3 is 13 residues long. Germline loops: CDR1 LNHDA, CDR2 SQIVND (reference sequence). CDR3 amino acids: CASSARDRAGYTF. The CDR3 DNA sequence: TGTGCCAGTAGTGCCCGGGACAGGGCTGGCTACACCTTC.

The CDR3 loop reads CASTFPSGRAAETQYF. In DNA, the CDR3 is TGTGCCAGCACTTTTCCTAGCGGGAGGGCCGCAGAGACCCAGTACTTC. The chain combines TRBV28 with TRBJ2-5; 12 positions agree with TRBD2. CDR1 and CDR2 (germline): MDHEN, SYDVKM. The CDR3 is made up of 16 amino acids. V trimming: 7 bases; J trimming: 4 bases; junction bases outside the gene matches: 10. Complete variable domain (other parts from reference TRBV28 and TRBJ2-5): DVKVTQSSRYLVKRTGEKVFLECVQDMDHENMFWYRQDPGLGLRLIYFSYDVKMKEKGDIPEGYSVSREKKERFSLILESASTNQTSMYLCASTFPSGRAAETQYFGPGTRLLVL.

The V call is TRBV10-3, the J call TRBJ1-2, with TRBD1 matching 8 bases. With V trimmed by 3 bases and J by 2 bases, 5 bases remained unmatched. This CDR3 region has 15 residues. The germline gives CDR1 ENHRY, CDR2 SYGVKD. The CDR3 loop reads CAISDTGQGNYGYTF. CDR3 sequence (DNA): TGTGCCATCAGTGATACCGGACAGGGAAACTATGGCTACACCTTC.

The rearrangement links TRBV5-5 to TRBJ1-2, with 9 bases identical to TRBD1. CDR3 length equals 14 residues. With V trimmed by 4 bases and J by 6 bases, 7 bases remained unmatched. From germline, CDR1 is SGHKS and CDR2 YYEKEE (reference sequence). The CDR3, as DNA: TGTGCCAGCAGCCATGGGGACAGGGCCCATGGCTACACCTTC. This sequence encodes CASSHGDRAHGYTF.

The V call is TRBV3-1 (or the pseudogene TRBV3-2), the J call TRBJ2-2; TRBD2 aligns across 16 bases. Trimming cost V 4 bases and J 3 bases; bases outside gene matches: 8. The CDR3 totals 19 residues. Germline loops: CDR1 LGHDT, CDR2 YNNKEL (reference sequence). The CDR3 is CASSPRRGLAGGYTGELFF. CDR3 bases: TGTGCCAGCAGCCCCCGGCGGGGACTAGCGGGAGGGTACACCGGGGAGCTGTTTTTT.

The CDR3 is CASSLAIDRESDTQYF. CDR3 nucleotide sequence: TGCGCCAGCAGCTTGGCAATCGACAGGGAGTCAGATACGCAGTATTTT. The chain uses TRBV5-1 and TRBJ2-3; 7 positions match TRBD1. Germline trimming cut 0 bases from V and 4 bases from J; bases unmatched to any gene: 8. The CDR3 consists of 16 residues. The V gene's germline CDR1 is SGHRS and CDR2 YFSETQ.

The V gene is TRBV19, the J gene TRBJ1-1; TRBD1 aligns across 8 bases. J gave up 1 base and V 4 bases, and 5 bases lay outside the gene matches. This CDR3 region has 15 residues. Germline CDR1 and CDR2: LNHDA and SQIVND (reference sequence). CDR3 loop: CASSRQGMWNTEAFF. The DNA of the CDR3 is TGTGCCAGTAGTAGACAGGGGATGTGGAACACTGAAGCTTTCTTT. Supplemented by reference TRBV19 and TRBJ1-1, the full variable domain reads DGGITQSPKYLFRKEGQNVTLSCEQNLNHDAMYWYRQDPGQGLRLIYYSQIVNDFQKGDIAEGYSVSREKKESFPLTVTSAQKNPTAFYLCASSRQGMWNTEAFFGQGTRLTVV.

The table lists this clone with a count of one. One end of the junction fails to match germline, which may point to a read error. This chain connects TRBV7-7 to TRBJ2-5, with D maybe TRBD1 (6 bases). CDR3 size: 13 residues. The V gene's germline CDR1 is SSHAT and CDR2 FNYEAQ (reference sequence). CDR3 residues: CASSVQGQETQYF. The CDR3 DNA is TGTGCTAGCAGCGTACAGGGACAAGAGACCCAGTACTTC.

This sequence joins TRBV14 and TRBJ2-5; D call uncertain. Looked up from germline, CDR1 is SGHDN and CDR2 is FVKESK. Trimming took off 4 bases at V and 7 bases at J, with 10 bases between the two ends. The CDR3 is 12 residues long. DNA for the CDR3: TGTGCCAGCAGCCCCGGTAAATTGACCCAGTACTTC. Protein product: CASSPGKLTQYF.

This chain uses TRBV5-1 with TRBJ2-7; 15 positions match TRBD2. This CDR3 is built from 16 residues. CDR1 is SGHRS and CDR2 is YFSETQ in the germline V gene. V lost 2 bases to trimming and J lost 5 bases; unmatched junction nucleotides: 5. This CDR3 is CASSFGLAGGFDEQYF. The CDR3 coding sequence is TGCGCCAGCAGCTTCGGACTAGCGGGAGGGTTCGACGAGCAGTACTTC.

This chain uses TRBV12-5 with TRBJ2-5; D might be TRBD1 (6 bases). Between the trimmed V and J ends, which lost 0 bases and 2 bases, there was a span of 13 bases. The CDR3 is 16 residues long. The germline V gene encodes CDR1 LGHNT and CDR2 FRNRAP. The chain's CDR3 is CASGLVQGTIQETQYF. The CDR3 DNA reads TGTGCTAGTGGTTTGGTACAAGGGACAATACAAGAGACCCAGTACTTC.

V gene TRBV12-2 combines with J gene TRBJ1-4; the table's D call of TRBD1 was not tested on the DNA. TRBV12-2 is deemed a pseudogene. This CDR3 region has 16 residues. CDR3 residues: CASPLPPGQGYEKLFF. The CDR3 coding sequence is TGTGCAAGTCCGCTCCCCCCGGGACAGGGGTATGAAAAACTGTTTTTT.

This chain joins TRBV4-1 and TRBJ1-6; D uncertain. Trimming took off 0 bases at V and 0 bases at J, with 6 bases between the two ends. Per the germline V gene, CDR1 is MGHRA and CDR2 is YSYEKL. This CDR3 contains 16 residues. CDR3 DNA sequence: TGCGCCAGCAGCCAAGATCCAGTCTCCTATAATTCACCCCTCCACTTT. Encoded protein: CASSQDPVSYNSPLHF.

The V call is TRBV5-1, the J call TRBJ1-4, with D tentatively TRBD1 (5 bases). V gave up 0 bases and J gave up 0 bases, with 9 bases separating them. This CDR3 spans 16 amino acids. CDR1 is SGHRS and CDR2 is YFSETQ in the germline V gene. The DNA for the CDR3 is TGCGCCAGCAGCTTGGATGACAGCCCAACTAATGAAAAACTGTTTTTT. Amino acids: CASSLDDSPTNEKLFF. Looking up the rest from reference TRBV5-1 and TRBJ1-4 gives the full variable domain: KAGVTQTPRYLIKTRGQQVTLSCSPISGHRSVSWYQQTPGQGLQFLFEYFSETQRNKGNFPGRFSGRQFSNSRSEMNVSTLELGDSALYLCASSLDDSPTNEKLFFGSGTQLSVL.

CDR3 bases: TGTGCCAGTACCTCGGGGGGGCAGGAGCAGTTCTTC. This codes for CASTSGGQEQFF. The V gene is TRBV19, the J gene TRBJ2-1; 8 bases are shared with TRBD2. V trimming: 7 bases; J trimming: 10 bases; junction bases outside the gene matches: 6. This CDR3 region has 12 residues. The germline gives CDR1 LNHDA, CDR2 SQIVND (reference sequence).

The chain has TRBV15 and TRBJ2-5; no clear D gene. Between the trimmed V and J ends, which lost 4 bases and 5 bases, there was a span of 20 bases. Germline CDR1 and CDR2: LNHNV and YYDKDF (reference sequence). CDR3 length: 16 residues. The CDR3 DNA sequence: TGTGCCACCAGCACCGCCCGCGGTGCCTTTGGGGAGACCCAGTACTTC. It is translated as CATSTARGAFGETQYF. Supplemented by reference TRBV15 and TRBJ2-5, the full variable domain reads DAMVIQNPRYQVTQFGKPVTLSCSQTLNHNVMYWYQQKSSQAPKLLFHYYDKDFNNEADTPDNFQSRRPNTSFCFLDIRSPGLGDTAMYLCATSTARGAFGETQYFGPGTRLLVL.

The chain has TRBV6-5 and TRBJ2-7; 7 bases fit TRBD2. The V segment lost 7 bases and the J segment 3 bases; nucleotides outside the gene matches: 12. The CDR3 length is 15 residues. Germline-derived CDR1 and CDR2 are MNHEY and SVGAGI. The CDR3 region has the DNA TGTGCCAGCATGGGCGGGAGCCTAACGGACTACGAGCAGTACTTC. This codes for CASMGGSLTDYEQYF.

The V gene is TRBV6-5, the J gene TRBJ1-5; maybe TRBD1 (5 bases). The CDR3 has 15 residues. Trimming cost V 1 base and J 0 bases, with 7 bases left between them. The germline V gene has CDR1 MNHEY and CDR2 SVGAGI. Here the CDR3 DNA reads TGTGCCAGCAGTTACTTAGGGGTTAGCAATCAGCCCCAGCATTTT. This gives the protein CASSYLGVSNQPQHF.

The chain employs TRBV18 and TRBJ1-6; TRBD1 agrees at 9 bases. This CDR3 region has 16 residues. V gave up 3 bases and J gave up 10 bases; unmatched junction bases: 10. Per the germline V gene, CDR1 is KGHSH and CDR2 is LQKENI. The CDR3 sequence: CASSPGDGTGKSPLHF. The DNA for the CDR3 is TGTGCCAGCTCACCCGGCGACGGGACAGGGAAATCACCCCTCCACTTT.

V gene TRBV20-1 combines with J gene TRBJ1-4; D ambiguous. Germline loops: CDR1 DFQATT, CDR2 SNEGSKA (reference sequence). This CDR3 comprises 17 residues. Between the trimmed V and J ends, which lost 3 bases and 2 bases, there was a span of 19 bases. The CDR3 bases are TGCAGTGCTAGTAGGAGAGATTCGTGGCCCACTAATGAAAAACTGTTTTTT. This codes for CSASRRDSWPTNEKLFF.